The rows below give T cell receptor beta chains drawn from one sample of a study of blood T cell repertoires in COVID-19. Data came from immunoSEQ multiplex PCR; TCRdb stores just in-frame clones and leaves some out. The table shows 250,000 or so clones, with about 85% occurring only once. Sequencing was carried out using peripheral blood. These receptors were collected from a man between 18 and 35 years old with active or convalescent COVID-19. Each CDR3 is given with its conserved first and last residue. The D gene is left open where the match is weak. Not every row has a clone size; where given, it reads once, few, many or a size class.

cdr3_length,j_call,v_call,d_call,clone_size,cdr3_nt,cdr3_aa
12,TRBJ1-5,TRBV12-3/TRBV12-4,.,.,TGTGCCAGCAGTTTCCAAAGGGGGCCCCAGCATTTT,CASSFQRGPQHF
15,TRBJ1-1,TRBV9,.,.,TGTGCCAGCAGCGTCACCGGGACACCGAACACTGAAGCTTTCTTT,CASSVTGTPNTEAFF
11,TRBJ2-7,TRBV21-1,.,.,TGTGCCAGCAGCAAGGAGGAGGGGTTCCCCTTC,CASSKEEGFPF
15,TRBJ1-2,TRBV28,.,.,TGTGCCAGCAGTCGCGACGGGTCGCCAGATTATGGCTACACCTTC,CASSRDGSPDYGYTF
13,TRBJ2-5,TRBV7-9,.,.,TGTGCCAGCAGCTATACAGGGTCAGAGACCCAGTACTTC,CASSYTGSETQYF
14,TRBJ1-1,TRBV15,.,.,TGTGCCACCAGCAGAGATCAGGTCACCGCTGAAGCTTTCTTT,CATSRDQVTAEAFF
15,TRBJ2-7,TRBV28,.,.,TGTGCCAGCAACATACAGGAGTCCGGCGAGCGCGAGCAGTACTTC,CASNIQESGEREQYF
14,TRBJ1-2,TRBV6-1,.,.,TGTGCCAGCAGTGAACCGAACAGGCGGTCTGGCTACACCTTC,CASSEPNRRSGYTF
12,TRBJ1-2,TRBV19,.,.,TGTGCCAGTAGTTCGTGGGACATCGGCTACACCTTC,CASSSWDIGYTF
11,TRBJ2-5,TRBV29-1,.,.,TGCAGCGGCCGCGTTTCAGAGACCCAGTACTTC,CSGRVSETQYF
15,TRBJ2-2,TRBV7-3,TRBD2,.,TGTGCCAGCAGCAAAGGGCTTAGCGGGACCGGGGAGCTGTTTTTT,CASSKGLSGTGELFF
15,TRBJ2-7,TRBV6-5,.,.,TGTGCCAGCAGTACACTCACGGGGTTTACCTACGAGCAGTACTTC,CASSTLTGFTYEQYF
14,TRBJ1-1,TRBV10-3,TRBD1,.,TGTGCCATCAGTGAGTCTGGGACAGCCTCTGAAGCTTTCTTT,CAISESGTASEAFF
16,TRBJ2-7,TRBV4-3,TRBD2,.,TGCGCCAGCAGCCAGGTAGGACTAGCGGTGTCCTACGAGCAGTACTTC,CASSQVGLAVSYEQYF
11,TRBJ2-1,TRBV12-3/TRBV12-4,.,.,TGTGCCAGCAGTATAGTCGGTGAGCAGTTCTTC,CASSIVGEQFF
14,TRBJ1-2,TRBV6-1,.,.,TGTGCCAGCAGTGAAAGTGAAGGGGGCTATGGCTACACCTTC,CASSESEGGYGYTF
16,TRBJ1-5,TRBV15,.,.,TGTGCCACCAGCAGGAAATCCCAAGGGGCCCCTCAGCCCCAGCATTTT,CATSRKSQGAPQPQHF
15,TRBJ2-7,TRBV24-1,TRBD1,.,TGTGCCACCAGTGATCCCGGGACAGGGTCCTACGAGCAGTACTTC,CATSDPGTGSYEQYF
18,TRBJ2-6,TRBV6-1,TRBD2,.,TGTGCCAGCAGTGAAAGCGGGGGGTCCTACTCTGGGGCCAACGTCCTGACTTTC,CASSESGGSYSGANVLTF
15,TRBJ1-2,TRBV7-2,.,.,TGTGCCAGCCGCCTAGGTCAAAGACAGTTCTATGGCTACACCTTC,CASRLGQRQFYGYTF
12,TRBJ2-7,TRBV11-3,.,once,TGTGCCAGCAGCTTAGTGGCTGGCGAGCAGTACTTC,CASSLVAGEQYF
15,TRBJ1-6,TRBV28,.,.,TGTGCCAGCAGTCCCCGCGAGGGTAACAATTCACCCCTCCACTTT,CASSPREGNNSPLHF
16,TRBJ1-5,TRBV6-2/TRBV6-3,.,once,TGTGCCAGCAGTTACTCGAAGGCAGCCAGGGCCCAGCCCCAGCATTTT,CASSYSKAARAQPQHF